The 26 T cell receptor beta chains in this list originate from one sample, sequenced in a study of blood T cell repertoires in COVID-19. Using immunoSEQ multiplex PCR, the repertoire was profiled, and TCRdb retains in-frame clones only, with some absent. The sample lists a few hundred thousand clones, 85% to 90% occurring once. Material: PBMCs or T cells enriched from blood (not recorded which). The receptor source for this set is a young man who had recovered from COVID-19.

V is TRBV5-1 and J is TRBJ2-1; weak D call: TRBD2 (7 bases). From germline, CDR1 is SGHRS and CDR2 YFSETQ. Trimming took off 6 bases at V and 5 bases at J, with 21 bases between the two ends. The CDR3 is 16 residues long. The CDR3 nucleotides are TGCGCCAGCATTAACACCGGGGGGCCCGACCACAATGAGCAGTTCTTC. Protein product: CASINTGGPDHNEQFF.

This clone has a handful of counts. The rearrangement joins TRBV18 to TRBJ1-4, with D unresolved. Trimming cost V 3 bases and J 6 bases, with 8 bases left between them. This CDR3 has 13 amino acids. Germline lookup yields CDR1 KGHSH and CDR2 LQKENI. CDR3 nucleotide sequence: TGTGCCAGCTCACCCGGGATGGATGAAAAACTGTTTTTT. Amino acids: CASSPGMDEKLFF.

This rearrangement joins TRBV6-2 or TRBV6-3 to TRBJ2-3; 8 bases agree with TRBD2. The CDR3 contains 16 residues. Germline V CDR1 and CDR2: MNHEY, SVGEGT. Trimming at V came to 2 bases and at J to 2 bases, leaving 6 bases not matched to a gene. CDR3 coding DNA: TGTGCCAGCAGTTACGCGGGCGGGGGGACCACAGATACGCAGTATTTT. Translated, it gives CASSYAGGGTTDTQYF.

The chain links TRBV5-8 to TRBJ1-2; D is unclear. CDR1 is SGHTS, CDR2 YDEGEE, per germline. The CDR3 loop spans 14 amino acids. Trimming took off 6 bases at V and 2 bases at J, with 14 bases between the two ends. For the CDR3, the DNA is TGTGCCAGCACCTCTCGGGGAGCCAACTATGGCTACACCTTC. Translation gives CASTSRGANYGYTF.

CDR3: CASSLGTSGHYNEQFF. In DNA form, the CDR3 reads TGTGCCAGCAGCTTAGGGACTAGCGGGCACTACAATGAGCAGTTCTTC. The chain is built from TRBV7-2 and TRBJ2-1; the match to TRBD2 covers 11 bases. Losses at the gene ends were 1 base for V and 3 bases for J; bases not matched to a gene: 2. CDR1 is SGHTA, CDR2 FQGNSA, per germline. CDR3 length equals 16 residues.

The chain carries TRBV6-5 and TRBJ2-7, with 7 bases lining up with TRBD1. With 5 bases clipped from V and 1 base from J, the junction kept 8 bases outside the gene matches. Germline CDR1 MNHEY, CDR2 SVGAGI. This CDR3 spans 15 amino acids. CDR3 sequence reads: CASSPVQGSSYEQYF. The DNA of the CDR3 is TGTGCCAGCAGTCCGGTACAGGGGAGTTCCTACGAGCAGTACTTC.

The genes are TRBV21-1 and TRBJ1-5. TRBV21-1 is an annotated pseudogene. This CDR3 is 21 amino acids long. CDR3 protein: CASSDLRPRVSHGSGNQPQHF. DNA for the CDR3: TGTGCCAGCAGCGACCTCCGCCCGAGGGTGTCTCATGGGTCTGGCAATCAGCCCCAGCATTTT.

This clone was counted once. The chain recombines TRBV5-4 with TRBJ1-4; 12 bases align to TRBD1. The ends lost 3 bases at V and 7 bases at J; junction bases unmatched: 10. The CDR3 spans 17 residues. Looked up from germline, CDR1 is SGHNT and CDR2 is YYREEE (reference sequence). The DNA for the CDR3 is TGTGCCAGCAGCTCGCCGGGACAGGGGGCGATGGGTGAAAAACTGTTTTTT. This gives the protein CASSSPGQGAMGEKLFF. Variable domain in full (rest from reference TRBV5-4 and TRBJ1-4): ETGVTQSPTHLIKTRGQQVTLRCSSQSGHNTVSWYQQALGQGPQFIFQYYREEENGRGNFPPRFSGLQFPNYSSELNVNALELDDSALYLCASSSPGQGAMGEKLFFGSGTQLSVL.

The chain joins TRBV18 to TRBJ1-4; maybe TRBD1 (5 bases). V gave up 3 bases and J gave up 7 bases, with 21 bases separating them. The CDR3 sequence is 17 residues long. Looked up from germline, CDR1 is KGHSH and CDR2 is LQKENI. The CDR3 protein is CASSPSSNRDSLEKLFF. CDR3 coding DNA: TGTGCCAGCTCACCGAGCTCAAACCGGGACTCTCTTGAAAAACTGTTTTTT.

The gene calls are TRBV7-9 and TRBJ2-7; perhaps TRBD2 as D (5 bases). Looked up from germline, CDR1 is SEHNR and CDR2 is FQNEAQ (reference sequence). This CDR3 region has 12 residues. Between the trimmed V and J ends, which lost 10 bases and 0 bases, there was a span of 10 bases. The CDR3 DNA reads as TGTGCCACGGGGTCCCCCTCCTACGAGCAGTACTTC. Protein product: CATGSPSYEQYF.

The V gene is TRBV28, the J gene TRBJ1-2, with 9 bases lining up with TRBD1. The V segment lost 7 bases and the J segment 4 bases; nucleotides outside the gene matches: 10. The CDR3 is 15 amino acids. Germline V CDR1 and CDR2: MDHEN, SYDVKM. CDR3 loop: CASTTGGNTPYGYTF. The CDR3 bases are TGTGCCAGCACCACAGGGGGCAATACACCCTATGGCTACACCTTC.

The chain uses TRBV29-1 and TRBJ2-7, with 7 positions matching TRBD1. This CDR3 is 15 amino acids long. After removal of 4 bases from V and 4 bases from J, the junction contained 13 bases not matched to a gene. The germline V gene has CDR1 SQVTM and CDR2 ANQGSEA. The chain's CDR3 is CSVVLWTGPSYEQYF. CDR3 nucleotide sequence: TGCAGCGTTGTCTTGTGGACAGGTCCTTCTTACGAGCAGTACTTC.

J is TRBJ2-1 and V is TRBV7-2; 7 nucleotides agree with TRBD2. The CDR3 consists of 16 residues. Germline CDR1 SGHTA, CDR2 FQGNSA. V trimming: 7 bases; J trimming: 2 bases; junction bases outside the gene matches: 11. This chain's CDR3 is CASTGARGLAYNEQFF. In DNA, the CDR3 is TGTGCCAGCACTGGGGCGCGGGGGTTGGCCTACAATGAGCAGTTCTTC. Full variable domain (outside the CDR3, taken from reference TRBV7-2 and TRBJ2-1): GAGVSQSPSNKVTEKGKDVELRCDPISGHTALYWYRQSLGQGLEFLIYFQGNSAPDKSGLPSDRFSAERTGGSVSTLTIQRTQQEDSAVYLCASTGARGLAYNEQFFGPGTRLTVL.

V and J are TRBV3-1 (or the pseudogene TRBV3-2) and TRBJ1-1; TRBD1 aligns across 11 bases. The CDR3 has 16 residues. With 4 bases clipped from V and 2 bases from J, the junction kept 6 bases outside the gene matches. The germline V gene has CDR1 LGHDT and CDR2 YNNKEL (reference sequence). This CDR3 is CASSPRTGGKNTEAFF. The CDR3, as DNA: TGTGCCAGCAGCCCTCGGACAGGGGGCAAAAACACTGAAGCTTTCTTT.

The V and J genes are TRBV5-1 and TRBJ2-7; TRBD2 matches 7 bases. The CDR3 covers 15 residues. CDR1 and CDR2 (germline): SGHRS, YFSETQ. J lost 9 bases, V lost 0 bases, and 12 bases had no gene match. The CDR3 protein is CASSLEPGLPFPQYF. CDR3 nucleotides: TGCGCCAGCAGCTTGGAACCGGGACTACCTTTTCCGCAGTACTTC. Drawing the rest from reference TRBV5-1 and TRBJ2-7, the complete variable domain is KAGVTQTPRYLIKTRGQQVTLSCSPISGHRSVSWYQQTPGQGLQFLFEYFSETQRNKGNFPGRFSGRQFSNSRSEMNVSTLELGDSALYLCASSLEPGLPFPQYFGPGTRLTVT.

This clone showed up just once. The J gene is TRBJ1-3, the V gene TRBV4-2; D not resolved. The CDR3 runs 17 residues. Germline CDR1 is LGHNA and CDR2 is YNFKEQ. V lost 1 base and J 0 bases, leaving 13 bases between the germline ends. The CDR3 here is CASSQGAYSHSGNTIYF. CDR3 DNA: TGTGCCAGCAGCCAAGGAGCTTACAGTCACTCTGGAAACACCATATATTTT.

The CDR3 nucleotides read TGTGCCAGCAGCGTAGGTAATAGCGGTTACGAGCAGTACTTC. It codes for CASSVGNSGYEQYF. The V and J genes are TRBV9 and TRBJ2-7; perhaps TRBD2 as D (6 bases). This CDR3 has 14 amino acids. Trimming took 0 bases from V and 4 from J, leaving 11 bases between them. Germline values: CDR1 SGDLS, CDR2 YYNGEE.

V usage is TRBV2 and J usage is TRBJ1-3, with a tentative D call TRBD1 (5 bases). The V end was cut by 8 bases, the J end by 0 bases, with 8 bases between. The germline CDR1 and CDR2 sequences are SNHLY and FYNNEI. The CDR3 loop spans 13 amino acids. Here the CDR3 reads CASGGLSGNTIYF. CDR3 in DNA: TGTGCCAGCGGGGGACTCTCTGGAAACACCATATATTTT.

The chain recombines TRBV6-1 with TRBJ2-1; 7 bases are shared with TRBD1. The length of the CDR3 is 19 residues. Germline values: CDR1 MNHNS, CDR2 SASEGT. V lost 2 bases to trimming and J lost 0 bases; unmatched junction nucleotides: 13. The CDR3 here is CASSEQTGRPVSSYNEQFF. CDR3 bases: TGTGCCAGCAGTGAACAGACAGGGCGCCCTGTAAGCTCCTACAATGAGCAGTTCTTC.

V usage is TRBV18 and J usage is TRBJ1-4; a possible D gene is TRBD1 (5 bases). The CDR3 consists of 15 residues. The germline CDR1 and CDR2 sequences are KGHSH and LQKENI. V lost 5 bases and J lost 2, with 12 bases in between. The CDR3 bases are TGTGCCAGCTCAGCCCAGGGAGGGACTAATGAAAAACTGTTTTTT. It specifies CASSAQGGTNEKLFF.

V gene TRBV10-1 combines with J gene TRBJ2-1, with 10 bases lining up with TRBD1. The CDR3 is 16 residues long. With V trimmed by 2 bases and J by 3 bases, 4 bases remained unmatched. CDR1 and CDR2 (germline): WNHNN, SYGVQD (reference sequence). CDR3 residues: CASSERTGGYYNEQFF. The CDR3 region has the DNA TGCGCCAGCAGTGAGAGGACAGGGGGATACTACAATGAGCAGTTCTTC.

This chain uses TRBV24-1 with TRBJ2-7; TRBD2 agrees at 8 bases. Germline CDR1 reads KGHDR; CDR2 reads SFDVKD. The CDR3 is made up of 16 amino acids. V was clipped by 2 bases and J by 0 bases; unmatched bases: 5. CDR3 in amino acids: CATSDSGGRTSYEQYF. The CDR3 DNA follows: TGTGCCACCAGTGATTCGGGAGGGCGTACCTCCTACGAGCAGTACTTC.

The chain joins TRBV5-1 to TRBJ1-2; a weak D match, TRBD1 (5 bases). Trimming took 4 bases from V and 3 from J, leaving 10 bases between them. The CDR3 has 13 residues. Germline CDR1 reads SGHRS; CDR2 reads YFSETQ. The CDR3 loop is CASSPDKDYGYTF. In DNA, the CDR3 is TGCGCCAGCAGCCCGGACAAGGACTATGGCTACACCTTC.

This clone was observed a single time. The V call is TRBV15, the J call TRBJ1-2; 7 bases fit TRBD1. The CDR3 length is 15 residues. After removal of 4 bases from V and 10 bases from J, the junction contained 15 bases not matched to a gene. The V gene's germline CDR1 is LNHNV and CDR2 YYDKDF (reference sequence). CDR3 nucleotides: TGTGCCACCAGCAAAGACTGGGACAGACCCCTTCTCTACACCTTC. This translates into CATSKDWDRPLLYTF.

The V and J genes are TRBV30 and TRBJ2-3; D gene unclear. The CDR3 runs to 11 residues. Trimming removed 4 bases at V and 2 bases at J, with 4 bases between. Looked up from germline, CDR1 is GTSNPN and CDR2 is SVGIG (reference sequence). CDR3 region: CAWTITDTQYF. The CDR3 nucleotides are TGTGCCTGGACTATCACAGATACGCAGTATTTT. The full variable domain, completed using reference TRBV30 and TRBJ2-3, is SQTIHQWPATLVQPVGSPLSLECTVEGTSNPNLYWYRQAAGRGLQLLFYSVGIGQISSEVPQNLSASRPQDRQFILSSKKLLLSDSGFYLCAWTITDTQYFGPGTRLTVL.

The CDR3 sequence is CASSQGIVRPSMQYF. The DNA of the CDR3 is TGTGCCAGCAGCCAAGGCATAGTCAGGCCGAGTATGCAGTACTTC. The V gene is TRBV3-1 (or the pseudogene TRBV3-2), the J gene TRBJ2-7; D remains unclear. Trimming cost V 1 base and J 9 bases, with 19 bases left between them. There are 15 residues in the CDR3. Germline V CDR1 and CDR2: LGHDT, YNNKEL (reference sequence).